These 26 T cell receptor beta chains came from one sample sequenced in a study of T-cell memory formation after mild COVID-19. TCRdb re-called the 5' RACE reads with MiXCR, one entry per CDR3 protein. Of 580,000 or so distinct CDR3 sequences listed, 17% were seen once; the top ten hold just over 8%. Material: PBMCs or a T cell subset sorted from them (not recorded which). The receptors derive from an adult woman who had mild COVID-19 (a few samples of this study predate the infection). Cell type and time point are not known.

This sequence joins TRBV7-9 and TRBJ2-7; no reliable D call. V shed 4 bases and J shed 0 bases, with 13 bases lying between them. The CDR3 runs to 15 residues. Per germline, CDR1 SEHNR and CDR2 FQNEAQ (reference sequence). This CDR3 is CASSSFGPRSYEQYF. DNA of the CDR3: TGTGCCAGCAGCTCGTTTGGACCGCGCTCCTACGAGCAGTACTTC.

In this sample, this clonotype turned up many times. The chain is built from TRBV7-2 and TRBJ2-7; D gene ambiguous. This CDR3 has 14 amino acids. Germline values: CDR1 SGHTA, CDR2 FQGNSA. V lost 1 base to trimming and J lost 6 bases, with 13 bases between them. This chain's CDR3 is CASSLGWLLGEQYF. CDR3 sequence (DNA): TGTGCCAGCAGCTTAGGGTGGTTGCTGGGCGAGCAGTACTTC.

The chain uses TRBV24-1 and TRBJ1-1; the D is unclear. The germline gives CDR1 KGHDR, CDR2 SFDVKD. The V end was cut by 7 bases, the J end by 1 base, with 12 bases between. The CDR3 is 14 residues long. CDR3 residues: CATRGLGQNTEAFF. CDR3 DNA: TGTGCCACCAGAGGTCTGGGCCAGAACACTGAAGCTTTCTTT.

This clonotype was seen a handful of times. The chain combines TRBV20-1 with TRBJ1-2; a possible D gene is TRBD1 (6 bases). This CDR3 is built from 13 residues. Trimming removed 0 bases at V and 5 bases at J, with 10 bases between. Germline CDR1 and CDR2: DFQATT and SNEGSKA (reference sequence). The CDR3 region is CSAREAGAYGYTF. The DNA for the CDR3 is TGCAGTGCTAGAGAGGCAGGGGCGTATGGCTACACCTTC.

To note about this clonotype: The germline gene is not matched at one end of the junction; a read error may be the cause. The V call is TRBV14, the J call TRBJ2-5; D gene uncertain. The CDR3 loop spans 11 amino acids. Germline values: CDR1 SGHDN, CDR2 FVKESK. CDR3 coding DNA: TGTGCCAGCAGCCAAAGCGAGACCAAGTACTTC. Protein product: CASSQSETKYF.

This clonotype turned up a few times. The gene calls are TRBV5-5 and TRBJ2-1; no clear D. The V gene's germline CDR1 is SGHKS and CDR2 YYEKEE (reference sequence). V was trimmed by 0 bases and J by 6 bases, leaving 10 bases between them. There are 14 residues in the CDR3. Written as DNA, the CDR3 is TGTGCCAGCAGCTTGGTGGTCGGCACCAATGAGCAGTTCTTC. It specifies CASSLVVGTNEQFF.

The chain recombines TRBV19 with TRBJ1-2, with 8 bases identical to TRBD1. The CDR3 has 12 amino acids. V shed 9 bases and J 7 bases; nucleotides not matched to a gene: 7. CDR1 and CDR2 from the germline V gene are LNHDA and SQIVND (reference sequence). The CDR3 loop is CASGTGDLGYTF. In nucleotides, the CDR3 is TGTGCCAGCGGGACAGGTGATCTTGGCTACACCTTC.

The rearrangement links TRBV7-2 to TRBJ2-7, with TRBD2 identical over 13 bases. The CDR3 spans 14 residues. The V gene end was trimmed by 5 bases and the J gene end by 4 bases; junction bases not matched to a gene: 2. CDR1 and CDR2 (germline): SGHTA, FQGNSA. The CDR3, as DNA: TGTGCCAGCAGCAAGACTAGCGGGAGGTACGAGCAGTACTTC. Its translation: CASSKTSGRYEQYF.

This clonotype was seen only a few times. The chain links TRBV7-3 to TRBJ2-1, with 11 positions matching TRBD1. The J segment lost 6 bases and the V segment lost 0 bases, leaving 7 bases of the junction unmatched. The germline gives CDR1 SGHTA, CDR2 FQGTGA. The CDR3 sequence is 17 residues long. The CDR3 sequence: CASSLTGGQGAFNEQFF. For the CDR3, the DNA is TGTGCCAGCAGCTTAACGGGAGGACAGGGGGCCTTCAATGAGCAGTTCTTC.

This clonotype has only a few counts. The chain uses TRBV7-7 and TRBJ2-5; D remains ambiguous. The germline V gene has CDR1 SSHAT and CDR2 FNYEAQ (reference sequence). With 8 bases removed from V and 1 base from J, the gap between germline ends came to 11 bases. The CDR3 totals 13 residues. The CDR3 region has the DNA TGTGCCAGCGCAAGCCGGGCCCAAGAGACCCAGTACTTC. Its translation: CASASRAQETQYF. Together with reference TRBV7-7 and TRBJ2-5, the CDR3 gives the full variable domain: GAGVSQSPRYKVTKRGQDVTLRCDPISSHATLYWYQQALGQGPEFLTYFNYEAQPDKSGLPSDRFSAERPEGSISTLTIQRTEQRDSAMYRCASASRAQETQYFGPGTRLLVL.

The chain is built from TRBV20-1 and TRBJ1-5; the match to TRBD1 covers 7 bases. The length of the CDR3 is 17 residues. V trimming: 6 bases; J trimming: 3 bases; junction bases outside the gene matches: 17. Germline CDR1 reads DFQATT; CDR2 reads SNEGSKA (reference sequence). The CDR3 region is CSAVGQEKIMINQPQHF. DNA for the CDR3: TGCAGTGCAGTAGGACAGGAAAAGATAATGATCAATCAGCCCCAGCATTTT.

CDR3 loop: CASSLGGQYGYTF. The CDR3 DNA is TGTGCCAGCAGTTTAGGGGGGCAGTATGGCTACACCTTC. The gene calls are TRBV12-3 or TRBV12-4 and TRBJ1-2; perhaps TRBD1 as D (6 bases). Trimming shortened V by 1 base and J by 5 bases, and 8 bases separated the two germline ends. The CDR3 length is 13 residues.

The chain carries TRBV6-7 and TRBJ2-1; D is unclear. TRBV6-7 is assigned to the ORF class and has an uncertain function. This CDR3 comprises 11 residues. Between the trimmed V and J ends, which lost 5 bases and 10 bases, there was a span of 9 bases. CDR3: CASSRLGEQFF. The CDR3 DNA reads TGTGCCAGCAGTCGCCTAGGAGAGCAGTTCTTC.

This rearrangement joins TRBV5-6 to TRBJ1-2; a weak D match, TRBD1 (5 bases). Trimming stripped 3 bases from V and 8 bases from J, with 23 bases between. The CDR3 contains 16 residues. Germline CDR1 SGHDT, CDR2 YYEEEE. CDR3 in DNA: TGTGCCAGCAGCTCGGCGACCGGGGCGCGAGTGTCCGGCTACACCTTC. Translated: CASSSATGARVSGYTF. Supplemented by reference TRBV5-6 and TRBJ1-2, the full variable domain reads DAGVTQSPTHLIKTRGQQVTLRCSPKSGHDTVSWYQQALGQGPQFIFQYYEEEERQRGNFPDRFSGHQFPNYSSELNVNALLLGDSALYLCASSSATGARVSGYTFGSGTRLTVV.

This clonotype was recorded a few times. This chain connects TRBV4-3 to TRBJ1-6, with D perhaps matching TRBD1 (6 bases). This CDR3 contains 17 residues. Germline loops: CDR1 LGHNA, CDR2 YSLEER. V was cut by 3 bases and J by 7 bases, with 19 bases left in between. CDR3 in amino acids: CASSHLRQVGPNSPLHF. CDR3 coding DNA: TGCGCCAGCAGCCACCTTCGACAGGTTGGCCCCAATTCACCCCTCCACTTT.

The chain links TRBV7-6 to TRBJ1-2; 10 bases line up with TRBD1. V dropped 5 bases and J dropped 6; count of bases not matched to a gene: 6. Germline CDR1 SGHVS, CDR2 FNYEAQ. The CDR3 length is 14 residues. CDR3 in DNA: TGTGCCAGCAGCCCCTCGACAGGGGGCCATGGCTACACCTTC. Translation gives CASSPSTGGHGYTF.

This chain links TRBV23-1 with TRBJ2-4; the D gene is possibly TRBD2 (6 bases). TRBV23-1 is classed as an ORF, of uncertain function. The CDR3 spans 18 residues. V was pared by 0 bases and J by 1 base, with 16 bases between. The CDR3, as DNA: TGCGCCAGCAGTCAATCGGGAGGCGGACGGGTCGCCAAAAACATTCAGTACTTC. Protein product: CASSQSGGGRVAKNIQYF.

This clonotype was counted a few times. The V gene is TRBV4-1, the J gene TRBJ2-3; possible D gene TRBD2, 6 bases. Germline CDR1 MGHRA, CDR2 YSYEKL. V dropped 4 bases and J dropped 0 bases, with 14 bases sitting between them. The CDR3 spans 16 residues. CDR3 sequence: CASSPGLLHSTDTQYF. Here the CDR3 DNA reads TGCGCCAGCAGCCCGGGACTTCTACACAGCACAGATACGCAGTATTTT.

This clonotype was observed a few times. This sequence joins TRBV29-1 and TRBJ2-5; D is ambiguous. This CDR3 contains 13 residues. V was clipped by 3 bases and J by 5 bases, with 13 bases between them. CDR1 is SQVTM and CDR2 is ANQGSEA in the germline V gene. The CDR3 DNA sequence: TGCAGCGTTGAGGTGGGCGGATGGGAGACCCAGTACTTC. It codes for CSVEVGGWETQYF.

This chain connects TRBV5-1 to TRBJ2-7; D may be TRBD2 (6 bases). V was shortened by 4 bases and J by 2 bases, with 16 bases between the two germline ends. The germline V gene has CDR1 SGHRS and CDR2 YFSETQ. The CDR3 extends over 15 amino acids. The CDR3 loop reads CASSPGDSLTYEQYF. CDR3 bases: TGCGCCAGCAGCCCCGGGGACTCCTTGACCTACGAGCAGTACTTC. Full variable domain (rest looked up from reference TRBV5-1 and TRBJ2-7): KAGVTQTPRYLIKTRGQQVTLSCSPISGHRSVSWYQQTPGQGLQFLFEYFSETQRNKGNFPGRFSGRQFSNSRSEMNVSTLELGDSALYLCASSPGDSLTYEQYFGPGTRLTVT.

The chain recombines TRBV5-8 with TRBJ2-3; the D is unclear. V lost 1 base and J lost 0, with 9 bases in between. This CDR3 contains 15 residues. The germline V gene encodes CDR1 SGHTS and CDR2 YDEGEE. CDR3 in DNA: TGTGCCAGCAGCTTGATGAGACAAAGCACAGATACGCAGTATTTT. Its translation is CASSLMRQSTDTQYF.

The V and J genes are TRBV15 and TRBJ1-1; TRBD1 agrees at 8 bases. Per the germline V gene, CDR1 is LNHNV and CDR2 is YYDKDF (reference sequence). V trimming: 3 bases; J trimming: 1 base; junction bases outside the gene matches: 7. The CDR3 loop spans 16 amino acids. The CDR3 bases are TGTGCCACCAGCAGGAGTCCCGGGACAGGGAACACTGAAGCTTTCTTT. This sequence encodes CATSRSPGTGNTEAFF.

This clonotype was found a few times. The chain combines TRBV5-1 with TRBJ1-4; D unclear. The germline V gene has CDR1 SGHRS and CDR2 YFSETQ. This CDR3 comprises 15 residues. Trimming left V 2 bases short and J 5 bases short, with 13 bases between. The CDR3 loop is CASSFSGGPNEKLFF. The CDR3 bases are TGCGCCAGCAGCTTTTCGGGAGGCCCCAATGAAAAACTGTTTTTT.

The sample holds a few counts of this clonotype. The chain carries TRBV19 and TRBJ2-2; either TRBD1 or TRBD2 may fit D (8 bases each). V shed 4 bases and J shed 2 bases, with 17 bases lying between them. The CDR3 has 17 residues. Germline assignment: CDR1 LNHDA and CDR2 SQIVND (reference sequence). CDR3: CASSTRGGTGNTGELFF. The CDR3 region has the DNA TGTGCCAGTAGTACCCGCGGGGGGACAGGAAACACCGGGGAGCTGTTTTTT.

The V and J genes are TRBV4-1 and TRBJ1-6; 8 positions match TRBD1. CDR1 and CDR2 (germline): MGHRA, YSYEKL. The J segment lost 7 bases and the V segment lost 0 bases, leaving 5 bases of the junction unmatched. CDR3 length: 16 amino acids. The CDR3 here is CASSQEWSGGNSPLHF. The CDR3 region has the DNA TGCGCCAGCAGCCAAGAATGGTCAGGGGGCAATTCACCCCTCCACTTT.

The V and J genes are TRBV12-3 or TRBV12-4 and TRBJ2-1; TRBD2 aligns across 10 bases. The CDR3 runs 15 residues. V lost 3 bases and J lost 5; bases outside the gene matches: 4. The CDR3 here is CASSFWTSGDNEQFF. The CDR3 coding sequence is TGTGCCAGCAGTTTCTGGACTAGCGGCGACAATGAGCAGTTCTTC.